This T cell receptor (beta chain) was captured in a study of T cell responses to AZD1222 COVID-19 vaccine. TCRdb keeps only in-frame clones here, not all; method: immunoSEQ multiplex PCR. The sample lists around 100,000 clones; about nine tenths were seen once. Findings and caveats of the study: Clonal diversity may have been underestimated in mostly white British donors.

On this clone: Antigen: not known.

With 4 bases clipped from V and 4 bases from J, the junction kept 1 base outside the gene matches. This CDR3 contains 13 residues. Germline CDR1 and CDR2: MDHEN and SYDVKM. The sample consisted of peripheral blood, taken on day 0 of AZD1222 vaccination. This sequence originates from an adult in good health. The gene calls are TRBV28 and TRBJ1-2; 9 bases match TRBD1. In DNA form, the CDR3 reads TGTGCCAGCAGTTCGGGACAGGGCTATGGCTACACCTTC. Its translation: CASSSGQGYGYTF.